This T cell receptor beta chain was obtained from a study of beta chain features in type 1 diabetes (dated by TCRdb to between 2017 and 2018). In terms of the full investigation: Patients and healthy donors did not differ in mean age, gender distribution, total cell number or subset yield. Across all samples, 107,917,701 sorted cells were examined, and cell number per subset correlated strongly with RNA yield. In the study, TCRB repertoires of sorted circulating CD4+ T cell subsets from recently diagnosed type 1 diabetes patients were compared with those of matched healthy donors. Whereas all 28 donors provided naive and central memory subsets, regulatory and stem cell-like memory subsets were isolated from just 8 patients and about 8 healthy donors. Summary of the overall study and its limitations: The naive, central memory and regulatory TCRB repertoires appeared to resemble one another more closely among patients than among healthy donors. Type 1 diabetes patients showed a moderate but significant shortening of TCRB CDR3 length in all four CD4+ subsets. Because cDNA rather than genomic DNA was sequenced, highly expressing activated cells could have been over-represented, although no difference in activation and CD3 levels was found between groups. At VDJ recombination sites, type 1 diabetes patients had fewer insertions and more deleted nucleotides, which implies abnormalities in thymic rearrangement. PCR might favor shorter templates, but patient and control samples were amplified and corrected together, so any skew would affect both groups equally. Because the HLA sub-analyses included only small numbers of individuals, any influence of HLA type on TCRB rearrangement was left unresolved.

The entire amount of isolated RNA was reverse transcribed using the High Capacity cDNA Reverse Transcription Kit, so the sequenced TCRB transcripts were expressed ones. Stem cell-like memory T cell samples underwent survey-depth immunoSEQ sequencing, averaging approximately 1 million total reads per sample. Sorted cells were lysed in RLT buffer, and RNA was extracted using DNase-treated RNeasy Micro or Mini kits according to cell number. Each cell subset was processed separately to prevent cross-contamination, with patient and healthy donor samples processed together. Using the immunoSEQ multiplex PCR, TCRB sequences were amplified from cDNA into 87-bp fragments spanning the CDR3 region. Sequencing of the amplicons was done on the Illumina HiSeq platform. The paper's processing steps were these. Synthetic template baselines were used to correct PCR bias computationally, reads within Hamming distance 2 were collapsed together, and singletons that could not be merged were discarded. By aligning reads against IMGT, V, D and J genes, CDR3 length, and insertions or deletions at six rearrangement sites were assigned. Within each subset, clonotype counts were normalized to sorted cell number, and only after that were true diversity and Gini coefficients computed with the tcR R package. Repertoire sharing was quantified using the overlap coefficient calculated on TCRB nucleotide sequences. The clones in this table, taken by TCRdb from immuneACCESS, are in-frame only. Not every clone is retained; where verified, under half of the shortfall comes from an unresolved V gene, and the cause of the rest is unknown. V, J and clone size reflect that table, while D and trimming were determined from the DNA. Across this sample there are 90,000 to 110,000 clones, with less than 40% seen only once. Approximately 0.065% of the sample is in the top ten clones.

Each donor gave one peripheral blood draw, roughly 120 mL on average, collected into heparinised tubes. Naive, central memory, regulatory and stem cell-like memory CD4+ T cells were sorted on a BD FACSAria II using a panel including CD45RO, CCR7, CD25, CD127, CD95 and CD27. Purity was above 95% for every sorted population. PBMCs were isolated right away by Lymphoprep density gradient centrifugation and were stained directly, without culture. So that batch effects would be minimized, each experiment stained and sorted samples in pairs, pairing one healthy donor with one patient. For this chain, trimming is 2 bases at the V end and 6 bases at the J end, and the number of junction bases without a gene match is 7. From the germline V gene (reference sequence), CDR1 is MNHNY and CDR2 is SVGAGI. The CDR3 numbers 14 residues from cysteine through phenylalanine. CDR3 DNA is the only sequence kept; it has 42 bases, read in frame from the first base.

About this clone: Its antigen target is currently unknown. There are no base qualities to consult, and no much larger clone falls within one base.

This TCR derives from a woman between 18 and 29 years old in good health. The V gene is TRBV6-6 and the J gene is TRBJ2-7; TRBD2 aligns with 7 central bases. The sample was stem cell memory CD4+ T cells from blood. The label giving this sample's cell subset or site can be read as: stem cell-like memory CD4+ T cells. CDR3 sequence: CASSYGNIAGEQYF. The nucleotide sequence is TGTGCCAGCAGTTACGGGAACATAGCGGGCGAGCAGTACTTC.